This TCR beta chain was captured by sequencing in a study of cytomegalovirus exposure and HLA in healthy donors. This clone has only a few counts. This CDR3 is built from 8 residues. Germline V gene sequence: CDR1 DFQATT, CDR2 SNEGSKA (reference sequence). The V end lost 4 bases, the J end lost 13 bases, and 7 bases lay between the germline ends. With 60 Vbeta and 13 Jbeta primers, the PCR was carried out. The table came from immunoSEQ multiplex PCR; TCRdb's copy has only in-frame clones and leaves some out. The sample includes 150,000 or so clones, around four fifths of them seen just once. The J gene is TRBJ1-1, the V gene TRBV20-1, with unresolved D. The sequenced sample consisted of PBMCs. The sequence came from a woman younger than 45 in good health and CMV-seronegative. In DNA form, the CDR3 reads TGCAGTGCTATGGCTCGTTTCTTT. Its translation is CSAMARFF.